The sequence of this T cell receptor (beta chain) was determined in a study of OX40 agonist ivuxolimab in advanced cancers. Study-level information: Therapy given before enrollment (anti-PD-1, anti-PD-L1 or anti-CTLA-4) was allowed, and 40% had some.

Generated by immunoSEQ multiplex PCR, the TCRdb table keeps only in-frame clones and is missing some. Counted here are roughly 56,000 clones, roughly 84% occurring once; the ten biggest clones make up approximately 4.7%. Turning to this clone: Its cognate antigen is unknown.

Whole-study results and caveats: The CD4+ and CD8+ T cells in the blood had expanded clonally by week 6 at 0.1 to 3.0 mg/kg.

The V gene's germline CDR1 is LNHDA and CDR2 SQIVND (reference sequence). J lost 1 base, V lost 7 bases, and 9 bases had no gene match. The CDR3 sequence is 16 residues long. This chain joins TRBV19 and TRBJ2-1, with 8 bases lining up with TRBD2. This clonotype was sampled from an adult with an advanced solid tumor such as melanoma, head and neck, liver or kidney cancer. The sample in question was CD4+ or CD8+ T cells sorted from blood, obtained in a trial of the OX40 agonist ivuxolimab. The CDR3 sequence is CASNPRIAGSYNEQFF. The CDR3 coding sequence is TGTGCCAGTAACCCCCGGATAGCGGGGTCCTACAATGAGCAGTTCTTC.